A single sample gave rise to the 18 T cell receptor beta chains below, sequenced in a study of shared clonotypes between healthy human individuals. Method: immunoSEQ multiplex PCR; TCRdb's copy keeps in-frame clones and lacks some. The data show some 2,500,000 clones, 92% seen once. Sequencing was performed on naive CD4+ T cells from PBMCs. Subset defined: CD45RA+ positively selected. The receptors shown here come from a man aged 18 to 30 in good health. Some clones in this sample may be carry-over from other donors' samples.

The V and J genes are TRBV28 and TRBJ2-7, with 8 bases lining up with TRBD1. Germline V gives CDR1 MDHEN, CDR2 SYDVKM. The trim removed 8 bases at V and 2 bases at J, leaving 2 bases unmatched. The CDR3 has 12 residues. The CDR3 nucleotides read TGTGCCAGCCGCAGGGGGCCCTACGAGCAGTACTTC. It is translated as CASRRGPYEQYF.

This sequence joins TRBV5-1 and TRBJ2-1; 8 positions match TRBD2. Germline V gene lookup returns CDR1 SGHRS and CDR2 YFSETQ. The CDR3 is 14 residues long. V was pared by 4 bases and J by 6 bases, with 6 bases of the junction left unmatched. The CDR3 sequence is CASSLLAEVNEQFF. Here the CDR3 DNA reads TGCGCCAGCAGCCTACTAGCGGAGGTCAATGAGCAGTTCTTC.

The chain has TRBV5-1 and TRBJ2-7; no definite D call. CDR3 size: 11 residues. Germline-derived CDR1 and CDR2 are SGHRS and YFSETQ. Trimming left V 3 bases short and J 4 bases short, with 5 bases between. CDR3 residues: CASSYGYEQYF. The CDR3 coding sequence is TGCGCCAGCAGCTATGGATACGAGCAGTACTTC.

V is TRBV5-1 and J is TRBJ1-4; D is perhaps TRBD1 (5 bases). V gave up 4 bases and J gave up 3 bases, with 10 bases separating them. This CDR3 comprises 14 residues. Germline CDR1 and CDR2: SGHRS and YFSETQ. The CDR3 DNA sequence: TGCGCCAGCAGCGCGGGACCGCCTAATGAAAAACTGTTTTTT. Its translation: CASSAGPPNEKLFF.

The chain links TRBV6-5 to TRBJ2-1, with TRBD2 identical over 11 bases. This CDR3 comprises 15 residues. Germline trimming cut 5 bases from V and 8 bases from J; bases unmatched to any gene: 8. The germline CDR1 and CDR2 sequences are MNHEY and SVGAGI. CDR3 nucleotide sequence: TGTGCCAGCAGTAAACGACTAGCGGGGCCACATGAGCAGTTCTTC. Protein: CASSKRLAGPHEQFF.

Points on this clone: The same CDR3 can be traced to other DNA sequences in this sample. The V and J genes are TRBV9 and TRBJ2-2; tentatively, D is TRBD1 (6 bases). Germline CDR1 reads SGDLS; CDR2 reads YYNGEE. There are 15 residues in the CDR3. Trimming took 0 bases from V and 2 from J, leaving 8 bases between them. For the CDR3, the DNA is TGTGCCAGCAGCGTAGATGGGACAAACACCGGGGAGCTGTTTTTT. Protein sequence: CASSVDGTNTGELFF.

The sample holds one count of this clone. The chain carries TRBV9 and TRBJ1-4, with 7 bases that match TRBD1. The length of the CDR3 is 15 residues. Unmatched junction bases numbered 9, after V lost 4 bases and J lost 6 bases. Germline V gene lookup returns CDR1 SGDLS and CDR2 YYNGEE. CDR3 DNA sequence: TGTGCCAGCAGCTCTAGGGGACAGAGAGATGAAAAACTGTTTTTT. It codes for CASSSRGQRDEKLFF.

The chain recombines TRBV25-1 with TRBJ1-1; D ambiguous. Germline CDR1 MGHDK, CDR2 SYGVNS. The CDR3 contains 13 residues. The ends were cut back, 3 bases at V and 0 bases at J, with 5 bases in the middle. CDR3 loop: CASSENLNTEAFF. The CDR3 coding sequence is TGTGCCAGCAGTGAGAACCTGAACACTGAAGCTTTCTTT. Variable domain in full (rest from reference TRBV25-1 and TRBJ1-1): EADIYQTPRYLVIGTGKKITLECSQTMGHDKMYWYQQDPGMELHLIHYSYGVNSTEKGDLSSESTVSRIRTEHFPLTLESARPSHTSQYLCASSENLNTEAFFGQGTRLTVV.

The CDR3 sequence is CASSIEGGDTQYF. The CDR3 nucleotides read TGTGCCAGTAGTATAGAGGGTGGAGATACGCAGTATTTT. V and J are TRBV19 and TRBJ2-3; unclear D gene. CDR1 and CDR2 (germline): LNHDA, SQIVND (reference sequence). The CDR3 loop spans 13 amino acids. Trimming stripped 0 bases from V and 5 bases from J, with 6 bases between. The whole variable domain, filled in from reference TRBV19 and TRBJ2-3, reads DGGITQSPKYLFRKEGQNVTLSCEQNLNHDAMYWYRQDPGQGLRLIYYSQIVNDFQKGDIAEGYSVSREKKESFPLTVTSAQKNPTAFYLCASSIEGGDTQYFGPGTRLTVL.

The CDR3, as DNA: TGTGCCAGCAGCTTCCGGACTAGCGGCAATGAGCAGTTCTTC. This codes for CASSFRTSGNEQFF. The V call is TRBV7-2, the J call TRBJ2-1; 10 nucleotides line up with TRBD2. This CDR3 spans 14 amino acids. V was clipped by 3 bases and J by 6 bases; unmatched bases: 2. CDR1 SGHTA and CDR2 FQGNSA come from the germline V gene.

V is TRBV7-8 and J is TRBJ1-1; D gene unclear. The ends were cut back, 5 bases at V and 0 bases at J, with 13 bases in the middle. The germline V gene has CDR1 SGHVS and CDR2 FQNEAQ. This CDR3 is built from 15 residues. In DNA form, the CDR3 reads TGTGCCAGCAGCCCCCCGCGGGCCATGAACACTGAAGCTTTCTTT. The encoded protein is CASSPPRAMNTEAFF.

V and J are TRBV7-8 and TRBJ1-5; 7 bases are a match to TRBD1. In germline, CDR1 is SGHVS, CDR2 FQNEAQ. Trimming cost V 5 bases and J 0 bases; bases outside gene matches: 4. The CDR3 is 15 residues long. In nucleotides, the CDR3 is TGTGCCAGCAGCCCTGGGACAGATAGCAATCAGCCCCAGCATTTT. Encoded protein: CASSPGTDSNQPQHF. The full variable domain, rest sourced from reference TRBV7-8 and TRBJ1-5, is GAGVSQSPRYKVAKRGQDVALRCDPISGHVSLFWYQQALGQGPEFLTYFQNEAQLDKSGLPSDRFFAERPEGSVSTLKIQRTQQEDSAVYLCASSPGTDSNQPQHFGDGTRLSIL.

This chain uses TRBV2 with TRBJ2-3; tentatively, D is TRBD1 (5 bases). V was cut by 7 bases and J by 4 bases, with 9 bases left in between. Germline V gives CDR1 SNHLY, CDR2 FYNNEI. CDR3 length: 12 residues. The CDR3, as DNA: TGTGCCAGCAATTCCAGGGCAGATACGCAGTATTTT. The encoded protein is CASNSRADTQYF.

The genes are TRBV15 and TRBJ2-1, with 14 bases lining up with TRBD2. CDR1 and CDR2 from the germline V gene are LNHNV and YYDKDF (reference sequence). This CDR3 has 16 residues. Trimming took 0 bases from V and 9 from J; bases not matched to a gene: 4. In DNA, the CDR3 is TGTGCCACCAGCAGAGATACGGGACTAGCGGGAGCTGAGCAGTTCTTC. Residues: CATSRDTGLAGAEQFF.

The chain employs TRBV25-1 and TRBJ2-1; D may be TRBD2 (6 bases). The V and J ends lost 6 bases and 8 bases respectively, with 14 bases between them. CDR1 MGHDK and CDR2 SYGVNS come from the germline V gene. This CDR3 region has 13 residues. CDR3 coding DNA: TGTGCCAGCAGCAATAGCGGTTTTGATGAGCAGTTCTTC. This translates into CASSNSGFDEQFF.

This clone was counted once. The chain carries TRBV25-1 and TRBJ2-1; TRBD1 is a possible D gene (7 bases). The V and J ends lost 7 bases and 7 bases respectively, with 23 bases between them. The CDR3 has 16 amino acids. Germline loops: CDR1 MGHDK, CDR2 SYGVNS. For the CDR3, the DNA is TGTGCCAGCACCGCGACAGGGTATGAGGAGGGAAATGAGCAGTTCTTC. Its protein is CASTATGYEEGNEQFF.

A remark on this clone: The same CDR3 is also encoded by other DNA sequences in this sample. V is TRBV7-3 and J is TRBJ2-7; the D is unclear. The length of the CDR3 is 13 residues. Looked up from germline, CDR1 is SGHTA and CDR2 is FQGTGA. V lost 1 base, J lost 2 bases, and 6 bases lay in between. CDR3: CASSLNAAYEQYF. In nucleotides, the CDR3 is TGTGCCAGCAGCTTAAACGCAGCCTACGAGCAGTACTTC.

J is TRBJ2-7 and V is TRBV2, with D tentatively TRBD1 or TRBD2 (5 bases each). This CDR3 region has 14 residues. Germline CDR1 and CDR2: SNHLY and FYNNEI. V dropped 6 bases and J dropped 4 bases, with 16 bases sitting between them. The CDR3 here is CASRGRSTIYEQYF. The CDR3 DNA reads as TGTGCCAGCAGGGGACGCAGTACCATTTACGAGCAGTACTTC. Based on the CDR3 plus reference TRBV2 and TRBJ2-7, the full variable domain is EPEVTQTPSHQVTQMGQEVILRCVPISNHLYFYWYRQILGQKVEFLVSFYNNEISEKSEIFDDQFSVERPDGSNFTLKIRSTKLEDSAMYFCASRGRSTIYEQYFGPGTRLTVT.